This TCR beta chain was identified during a study of OX40 agonist ivuxolimab in advanced cancers. Study context: Participants could have had prior anti-PD-1, anti-PD-L1 or anti-CTLA-4 therapy, and about 37% had some. Study-level points and caveats: Dosing at 0.1 to 3.0 mg/kg was accompanied by clonal expansion of CD4+ and CD8+ blood T cells by week 6. Among the least clonally expanded were partial responders at 0.1-3.0 mg/kg. The study found that CD8+ T cells averaged more expanded clones than CD4+.

Concerning this clone: Its antigen is still unknown.

V lost 1 base and J 3 bases, leaving 9 bases between the germline ends. The CDR3 totals 14 residues. The germline CDR1 and CDR2 sequences are SGHTA and FQGNSA. The assay was immunoSEQ multiplex PCR, and TCRdb's table has in-frame clones only and misses some. The sample lists around 76,000 clones, approximately 78% seen once, with approximately 5% in the top ten. Sequences were derived from CD4+ or CD8+ T cells sorted from blood, sampled in a trial of the OX40 agonist ivuxolimab. This chain uses TRBV7-2 with TRBJ1-2; D is ambiguous. This TCR was sampled from an adult with an advanced solid tumor such as melanoma, head and neck, liver or kidney cancer. The CDR3 DNA reads as TGTGCCAGCAGCTTAGATAGTGCTTACTATGGCTACACCTTC. Amino acids: CASSLDSAYYGYTF.